The sequence of this TCR beta chain was determined in a study of blood T cell repertoires in COVID-19. As for the study in general: Acute and convalescent COVID-19 samples came from the United States, Italy and Spain. From T cells, B-cell-depleted T cells, or PBMCs came the material, which was cDNA or gDNA.

The table lists this clone with a few counts. As originally analysed: Amplification of reference gene primers was used by the study to estimate nucleated cell counts. The repertoire was sequenced with immunoSEQ multiplex PCR; TCRdb's copy has only in-frame clones and lacks some. D and trimming come from the DNA, and the V and J calls and clone size come from that table. The sample holds 90,000 to 100,000 clones, roughly 82% seen once. The CDR3 runs 17 residues. Germline assignment: CDR1 SGHRS and CDR2 YFSETQ. Trimming took 3 bases from V and 8 from J; bases not matched to a gene: 13. The chain is built from TRBV5-1 and TRBJ1-4; 10 bases line up with TRBD1. The clonotype was recovered from an elderly man with acute or convalescent COVID-19. The material sequenced was peripheral blood. CDR3 sequence reads: CASSSRKRTGGQEKLFF. CDR3 nucleotide sequence: TGCGCCAGCAGCTCACGGAAACGGACAGGGGGACAGGAAAAACTGTTTTTT. The entire variable domain, with the rest obtained from reference TRBV5-1 and TRBJ1-4, is as follows: KAGVTQTPRYLIKTRGQQVTLSCSPISGHRSVSWYQQTPGQGLQFLFEYFSETQRNKGNFPGRFSGRQFSNSRSEMNVSTLELGDSALYLCASSSRKRTGGQEKLFFGSGTQLSVL.